The 31 T cell receptor beta chains in this list originate from one sample, sequenced in a study of T cell changes during pregnancy in multiple sclerosis. The table came from immunoSEQ multiplex PCR; TCRdb's copy has only in-frame clones and leaves some out. The table lists about 100,000 clones, more than 85% of them singletons. The specimen was peripheral blood, collected in the second trimester of pregnancy. The source of these receptors is a female donor with multiple sclerosis, enrolled in a pregnancy study.

In its sample, this clone was seen a few times. This sequence joins TRBV6-5 and TRBJ1-5, with D unresolved. With 6 bases removed from V and 7 bases from J, the gap between germline ends came to 13 bases. The germline gives CDR1 MNHEY, CDR2 SVGAGI. The CDR3 runs to 13 residues. CDR3 residues: CASSPTPGQPQHF. The CDR3 DNA reads TGTGCCAGCAGCCCCACACCGGGACAGCCCCAGCATTTT.

The J gene is TRBJ2-3, the V gene TRBV5-1; D remains unclear. Looked up from germline, CDR1 is SGHRS and CDR2 is YFSETQ. V gave up 0 bases and J gave up 2 bases, with 7 bases separating them. This CDR3 spans 14 amino acids. The chain's CDR3 is CASSLGGNTDTQYF. In DNA form, the CDR3 reads TGCGCCAGCAGCTTGGGCGGAAACACAGATACGCAGTATTTT.

This rearrangement joins TRBV6-5 to TRBJ1-2; unclear D gene. CDR1 is MNHEY, CDR2 SVGAGI, per germline. The length of the CDR3 is 13 residues. The ends were cut back, 3 bases at V and 2 bases at J, with 7 bases in the middle. CDR3 residues: CASSYSSNYGYTF. DNA of the CDR3: TGTGCCAGCAGTTATTCATCCAACTATGGCTACACCTTC.

Only one count was recorded for this clone. The rearrangement links TRBV4-3 to TRBJ2-7, with D possibly being TRBD2 (5 bases). The V end was cut by 3 bases, the J end by 4 bases, with 10 bases between. The CDR3 loop spans 13 amino acids. In germline, CDR1 is LGHNA, CDR2 YSLEER. The CDR3 DNA reads TGCGCCAGCAGCCATACCCGAGGGTACGAGCAGTACTTC. This encodes CASSHTRGYEQYF.

This clone was detected only a few times. CDR3 bases: TGTGCCAGCAGTGAATCAACCACAGGGGTCAGGGCTTTCTTT. This sequence encodes CASSESTTGVRAFF. This sequence joins TRBV6-1 and TRBJ1-1; the match to TRBD1 covers 7 bases. The germline V gene encodes CDR1 MNHNS and CDR2 SASEGT. This CDR3 has 14 amino acids. The junction had 11 bases not matched to a gene; V was cut back by 2 bases and J by 11 bases.

This clone was found once. The rearrangement links TRBV5-4 to TRBJ2-1, with 7 bases lining up with TRBD2. Germline V gene lookup returns CDR1 SGHNT and CDR2 YYREEE (reference sequence). V lost 0 bases, J lost 3 bases, and 6 bases stayed unmatched. CDR3 length equals 16 residues. CDR3 in amino acids: CASSLAGGSNYNEQFF. The CDR3 DNA reads as TGTGCCAGCAGCTTGGCCGGCGGGAGCAACTACAATGAGCAGTTCTTC.

The chain combines TRBV15 with TRBJ1-2, with D unresolved. CDR1 LNHNV and CDR2 YYDKDF come from the germline V gene (reference sequence). Trimming pared 1 base from V and 6 bases from J, leaving 12 bases between. The CDR3 length is 14 residues. The CDR3 here is CATSRGGGSHGYTF. CDR3 sequence (DNA): TGTGCCACCAGCAGAGGGGGAGGCTCTCATGGCTACACCTTC.

The chain is built from TRBV19 and TRBJ2-7, with 10 bases identical to TRBD2. CDR3 length equals 17 residues. The ends lost 5 bases at V and 0 bases at J; junction bases unmatched: 10. Per the germline V gene, CDR1 is LNHDA and CDR2 is SQIVND (reference sequence). This chain's CDR3 is CASSPRLAGAGSYEQYF. DNA of the CDR3: TGTGCCAGTAGTCCTCGTCTAGCGGGAGCGGGCTCCTACGAGCAGTACTTC.

V usage is TRBV5-4 and J usage is TRBJ1-1; TRBD1 aligns across 7 bases. The V segment lost 3 bases and the J segment 0 bases; nucleotides outside the gene matches: 5. The length of the CDR3 is 15 residues. Germline-derived CDR1 and CDR2 are SGHNT and YYREEE (reference sequence). The CDR3 coding sequence is TGTGCCAGCAGCTCCCCGGGACAGATGAACACTGAAGCTTTCTTT. Protein sequence: CASSSPGQMNTEAFF.

The rearrangement uses TRBV5-4 and TRBJ2-7, with 14 positions matching TRBD2. V lost 4 bases to trimming and J lost 0 bases; unmatched junction nucleotides: 3. Germline V gene data show CDR1 as SGHNT and CDR2 as YYREEE (reference sequence). The CDR3 consists of 16 residues. The CDR3 region is CASSNGLAGGSYEQYF. DNA for the CDR3: TGTGCCAGCAGCAACGGACTAGCGGGAGGCTCCTACGAGCAGTACTTC.

The rearrangement links TRBV6-6 to TRBJ1-2, with D maybe TRBD1 (5 bases). CDR1 MNHNY and CDR2 SVGAGI come from the germline V gene (reference sequence). V gave up 7 bases and J gave up 7 bases, with 16 bases separating them. CDR3 length: 13 residues. CDR3 sequence reads: CASTESQGGGYTF. DNA of the CDR3: TGTGCCAGCACCGAATCCCAGGGCGGTGGCTACACCTTC.

This clone was counted only a few times. V usage is TRBV27 and J usage is TRBJ2-1; TRBD2 aligns across 10 bases. The CDR3 runs 16 residues. J gave up 2 bases and V 6 bases, and 7 bases lay outside the gene matches. CDR1 and CDR2 (germline): MNHEY, SMNVEV (reference sequence). CDR3 sequence: CASSFSAGGTYNEQFF. Here the CDR3 DNA reads TGTGCCAGCAGCTTCTCAGCGGGAGGGACCTACAATGAGCAGTTCTTC.

The chain uses TRBV11-3 and TRBJ2-2; D call uncertain. Germline CDR1 reads SGHNT; CDR2 reads YENEEA. Trimming removed 0 bases from V and 8 bases from J, with 4 bases in between. The CDR3 consists of 12 residues. CDR3 bases: TGTGCCAGCAGCTTAGATCATGGGGAGCTGTTTTTT. The encoded protein is CASSLDHGELFF.

This clone was picked up a small number of times. The chain recombines TRBV30 with TRBJ1-5; D gene unclear. Per germline, CDR1 GTSNPN and CDR2 SVGIG (reference sequence). The CDR3 totals 13 residues. V dropped 0 bases and J dropped 5 bases, with 8 bases sitting between them. CDR3 DNA: TGTGCCTGGAGTGTACTTTCGGATCAGCCCCAGCATTTT. This translates into CAWSVLSDQPQHF.

The gene calls are TRBV5-1 and TRBJ2-3; TRBD2 matches at 15 bases. The V segment lost 0 bases and the J segment 9 bases; nucleotides outside the gene matches: 8. This CDR3 spans 17 amino acids. The germline V gene has CDR1 SGHRS and CDR2 YFSETQ. The CDR3, as DNA: TGCGCCAGCAGCTTGGGGGGACTAGCGGGAGGCCCCAACACGCAGTATTTT. Its protein is CASSLGGLAGGPNTQYF.

The chain is built from TRBV5-4 and TRBJ1-2, with D possibly matching TRBD1 (5 bases). From germline, CDR1 is SGHNT and CDR2 YYREEE (reference sequence). V gave up 0 bases and J gave up 4 bases, with 7 bases separating them. The CDR3 runs to 13 residues. This CDR3 is CASSLGQLYGYTF. The CDR3 bases are TGTGCCAGCAGCTTGGGACAGCTCTATGGCTACACCTTC.

The CDR3 DNA is TGTGCCAGCAGTTTATCGAGAATGTATTTACGGACAGACGAGCAGTACTTC. It codes for CASSLSRMYLRTDEQYF. The chain couples TRBV27 to TRBJ2-7; tentatively, D is TRBD1 (6 bases). CDR3 length: 17 amino acids. Looked up from germline, CDR1 is MNHEY and CDR2 is SMNVEV (reference sequence). The ends were cut back, 0 bases at V and 5 bases at J, with 20 bases in the middle.

The chain employs TRBV7-6 and TRBJ2-1, with TRBD2 identical over 10 bases. Per the germline V gene, CDR1 is SGHVS and CDR2 is FNYEAQ. The CDR3 sequence is 15 residues long. V dropped 2 bases and J dropped 8; count of bases not matched to a gene: 6. The CDR3 is CASSLRIAGGDEQFF. Written as DNA, the CDR3 is TGTGCCAGCAGCTTAAGAATAGCGGGAGGAGATGAGCAGTTCTTC.

The chain uses TRBV5-1 and TRBJ2-7; 8 nucleotides match TRBD1. Trimming at V came to 5 bases and at J to 2 bases, leaving 9 bases not matched to a gene. The germline V gene encodes CDR1 SGHRS and CDR2 YFSETQ. CDR3 length: 15 residues. As DNA, the CDR3 is TGCGCCAGCAGGGCACCCACGGGACAGGCCTACGAGCAGTACTTC. The encoded protein is CASRAPTGQAYEQYF.

The V gene is TRBV6-5, the J gene TRBJ1-2; no firm D call. This CDR3 comprises 13 residues. With 5 bases removed from V and 2 bases from J, the gap between germline ends came to 9 bases. Germline CDR1 reads MNHEY; CDR2 reads SVGAGI. The CDR3 protein is CASSERKNYGYTF. The CDR3 DNA is TGTGCCAGCAGTGAGAGGAAAAACTATGGCTACACCTTC.

This clone was seen once. The J gene is TRBJ2-5, the V gene TRBV5-1; possibly TRBD1 for D (6 bases). The CDR3 consists of 17 residues. V was cut by 0 bases and J by 9 bases, with 24 bases left in between. The V gene's germline CDR1 is SGHRS and CDR2 YFSETQ. For the CDR3, the DNA is TGCGCCAGCAGCTTGGTACAGGGCCACACCTTCCCAAGAGCCCAGTACTTC. Its translation is CASSLVQGHTFPRAQYF.

This chain joins TRBV5-1 and TRBJ2-1; D is ambiguous. Germline V lookup: CDR1 SGHRS, CDR2 YFSETQ. This CDR3 comprises 11 residues. Trimming removed 4 bases at V and 5 bases at J, with 4 bases between. In DNA, the CDR3 is TGCGCCAGCAGCAAGCACAATGAGCAGTTCTTC. Encoded protein: CASSKHNEQFF.

V is TRBV7-9 and J is TRBJ2-1; TRBD1 matches at 12 bases. Looked up from germline, CDR1 is SEHNR and CDR2 is FQNEAQ (reference sequence). This CDR3 contains 18 residues. The J segment lost 7 bases and the V segment lost 0 bases, leaving 10 bases of the junction unmatched. The CDR3 DNA follows: TGTGCCAGCAGCTTAGCGCTTGGGACAGGGGGCCGCGGGAATGAGCAGTTCTTC. This codes for CASSLALGTGGRGNEQFF.

The chain carries TRBV5-1 and TRBJ2-7; TRBD1 matches 12 bases. CDR3 length equals 15 residues. The germline V gene encodes CDR1 SGHRS and CDR2 YFSETQ. The V segment lost 0 bases and the J segment 5 bases; nucleotides outside the gene matches: 3. CDR3 in amino acids: CASSLAGTGGHEQYF. For the CDR3, the DNA is TGCGCCAGCAGCTTGGCCGGGACAGGGGGCCACGAGCAGTACTTC.

The CDR3 DNA follows: TGTGCCAGCAGTGGGACTAGCGGGTACAATGAGCAGTTCTTC. Translation: CASSGTSGYNEQFF. This chain connects TRBV2 to TRBJ2-1, with TRBD2 matching 11 bases. Per germline, CDR1 SNHLY and CDR2 FYNNEI. V was pared by 4 bases and J by 4 bases, with 0 bases of the junction left unmatched. The CDR3 runs 14 residues.

The V and J genes are TRBV6-5 and TRBJ1-2; 8 bases are a match to TRBD1. This CDR3 has 13 residues. The V and J ends lost 8 bases and 5 bases, in that order; junction bases with no gene match: 7. Looked up from germline, CDR1 is MNHEY and CDR2 is SVGAGI. The CDR3 nucleotides are TGTGCCAGCGCCGGGACAGGTGGATATGGCTACACCTTC. It codes for CASAGTGGYGYTF.

On this clone itself: The junction departs from the called germline gene at one end, perhaps through a read error. The chain has TRBV6-1 and TRBJ2-7; unclear D gene. This CDR3 spans 10 amino acids. The germline V gene encodes CDR1 MNHNS and CDR2 SASEGT. For the CDR3, the DNA is TGTGCCAGCAGTAAACCCCCTGAGCATTTC. Its translation: CASSKPPEHF.

The CDR3 DNA sequence: TGTGCCAGCAGTCCCTCCCACAGGGTTCATAATGAAAAACTGTTTTTT. Protein: CASSPSHRVHNEKLFF. The chain couples TRBV27 to TRBJ1-4; TRBD1 might be the D (6 bases). Germline loops: CDR1 MNHEY, CDR2 SMNVEV (reference sequence). Between the trimmed V and J ends, which lost 5 bases and 4 bases, there was a span of 17 bases. This CDR3 is built from 16 residues.

This clone was detected a few times. V usage is TRBV7-8 and J usage is TRBJ1-4; no firm D call. V shed 2 bases and J shed 4 bases, with 5 bases lying between them. The CDR3 extends over 13 amino acids. The germline V gene has CDR1 SGHVS and CDR2 FQNEAQ. The CDR3 region is CASSLSLNEKLFF. DNA of the CDR3: TGTGCCAGCAGCTTATCACTTAATGAAAAACTGTTTTTT.

This rearrangement joins TRBV5-1 to TRBJ2-7, with D possibly being TRBD1 (6 bases). V lost 0 bases to trimming and J lost 5 bases, with 12 bases between them. Looked up from germline, CDR1 is SGHRS and CDR2 is YFSETQ. CDR3 length equals 14 residues. The DNA of the CDR3 is TGCGCCAGCAGCTTGGCAGGGGTTGTGCACGAGCAGTACTTC. Its protein is CASSLAGVVHEQYF.

The chain combines TRBV28 with TRBJ2-3; 7 positions match TRBD2. The CDR3 loop spans 15 amino acids. Germline V lookup: CDR1 MDHEN, CDR2 SYDVKM. V shed 3 bases and J 3 bases; nucleotides not matched to a gene: 6. The CDR3 spells CASSLGRETTDTQYF. The CDR3 region has the DNA TGTGCCAGCAGTTTGGGGCGGGAGACAACAGATACGCAGTATTTT.